This T cell receptor beta chain was recovered during a study of T cell responses to AZD1222 COVID-19 vaccine (dated by TCRdb to the early 2020s). Regarding the study in general: AZD1222 recipients given second doses at about 4 weeks or at about 12 weeks were pooled, since spike-specific TCR depth and breadth were not found to differ between the two schedules. A total of 233 trial participants underwent TCR sequencing, of whom around 210 had received two doses of AZD1222 and around 25 had received two doses of the MenACWY control vaccine. Enrollment into the trials was organized by age into subgroups of 18-55, 56-69 and 70-plus years, and those subgroups contained about 160, 30 and 59 TCR-sequenced participants, respectively. What the authors observed across the whole study: No day 14 peak-response samples were available, so repertoires were characterized only after the peak T cell response. Vaccine-associated CD4 TCRs spanned the whole spike protein, with dominant responses in regions 160-218 and 743-854. Spike-specific TCR breadth and depth rose significantly after two AZD1222 doses compared with day 0 and with MenACWY recipients. Reportedly, close to half of the unique spike-specific TCRs recognized epitopes lying outside the regions that are mutated in the B.1.351 and B.1.1.7 variants. Participants were mostly white British and included more females than males, and it was suggested by the authors that clonal diversity may have been underestimated. The 56-69-year group was small, and its depth increase did not reach significance, likely because of low power. Conclusions about previously exposed vaccinees are limited, since just a handful of AZD1222 recipients were seropositive for SARS-CoV-2 at baseline.

The germline V gene (reference sequence) yields SEHNR for CDR1 and FQNEAQ for CDR2. The CDR3 has 13 amino acids, counting the end cysteine and phenylalanine. This entry keeps only the CDR3 DNA: 39 bases, framed from base 1. V gives up 4 bases and J gives up 6 bases, and the segment between their germline ends measures 10 bases. A word on this clone: What this receptor recognizes is not known. No qualities accompany the bases; no much larger clone lies one base away.

The time point label, read with the paper, signifies: baseline before first vaccination. Vaccinee samples were obtained from the UK trials COV001 and COV002, which included a single-blind randomized controlled phase 2/3 trial of AZD1222 (ChAdOx1 nCoV-19) in healthy adults. Trial participant PBMC samples were collected at day 0 and day 28 after the second dose for TCRbeta chain sequencing. The CDR3 regions of human TCRbeta chains were analyzed by immunosequencing. From the authors' description of their analysis: TCRs in the repertoires were matched against a reference library of SARS-CoV-2-specific TCRs that had been generated with the MIRA antigen-specificity platform. Breadth meant the fraction of unique TCRs that were SARS-CoV-2-associated, whereas depth meant the fraction of total T cells that were SARS-CoV-2-associated. Each spike-specific TCR was assigned to its reactive spike region and to a CD4 or CD8 class using the MIRA data. Log10-transformed breadth and depth values were compared by one-way ANOVA with Sidak's multiple comparisons tests. TCRdb limited this immuneACCESS table to in-frame rearrangements with V and J called. A share of clones is missing; checked studies link under half to unresolved V genes, and the rest is unexplained. The V and J calls and clone size were taken over from that table, and D and trimming were inferred from the DNA. A total of about 73,000 clones appear in this sample, about 91% of them only once. Of the sample, 20% falls within the top ten clones.

The receptor's source is an adult in good health. The chain links TRBV7-9 with TRBJ1-5, with no reliable assignment of the D segment. The specimen comprised peripheral blood, sampled on day 0 of AZD1222 vaccination. DNA sequence: TGTGCCAGCAGCTCCACGGCGGCTCAGCCCCAGCATTTT. This codes for CASSSTAAQPQHF.